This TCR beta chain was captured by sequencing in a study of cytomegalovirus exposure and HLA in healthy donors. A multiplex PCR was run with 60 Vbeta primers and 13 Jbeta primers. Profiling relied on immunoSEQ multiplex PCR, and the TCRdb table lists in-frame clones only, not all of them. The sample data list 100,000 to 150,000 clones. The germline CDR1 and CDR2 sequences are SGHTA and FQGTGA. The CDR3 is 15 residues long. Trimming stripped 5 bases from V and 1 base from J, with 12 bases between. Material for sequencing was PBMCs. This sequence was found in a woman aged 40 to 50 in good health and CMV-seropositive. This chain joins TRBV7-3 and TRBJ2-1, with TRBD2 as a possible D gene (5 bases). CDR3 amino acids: CASSRGRTSYNEQFF. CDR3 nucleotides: TGTGCCAGCAGCCGCGGGCGGACGTCCTACAATGAGCAGTTCTTC.